This T cell receptor (beta chain) is drawn from a study of blood T cell repertoires in COVID-19. Study as a whole: T cells, B-cell-depleted T cells, or PBMCs supplied cDNA or gDNA.

Using immunoSEQ multiplex PCR, the repertoire was profiled, and TCRdb retains in-frame clones only, with some absent. The sample consists of approximately 670,000 clones, 85% to 90% of them appearing once. This CDR3 has 17 amino acids. V was pared by 4 bases and J by 5 bases, with 20 bases between. The germline V gene has CDR1 MNHEY and CDR2 SMNVEV (reference sequence). This clone was counted once. The specimen was peripheral blood. The chain has TRBV27 and TRBJ2-2; weak D call: TRBD2 (5 bases). The receptor comes from a young woman with acute or convalescent COVID-19. The CDR3 sequence is CASSWRVLLPGTGELFF. The CDR3 DNA reads as TGTGCCAGCAGTTGGCGTGTATTACTCCCGGGGACCGGGGAGCTGTTTTTT.